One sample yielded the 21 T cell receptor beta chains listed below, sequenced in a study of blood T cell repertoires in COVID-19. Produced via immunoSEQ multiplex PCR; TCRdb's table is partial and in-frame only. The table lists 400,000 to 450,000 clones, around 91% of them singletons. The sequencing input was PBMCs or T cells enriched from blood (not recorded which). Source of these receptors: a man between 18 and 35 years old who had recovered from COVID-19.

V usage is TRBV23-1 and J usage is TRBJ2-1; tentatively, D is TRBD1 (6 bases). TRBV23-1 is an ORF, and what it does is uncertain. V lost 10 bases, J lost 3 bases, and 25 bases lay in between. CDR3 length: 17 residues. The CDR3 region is CANRTGEGQGNYNEQFF. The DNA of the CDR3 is TGCGCCAACAGAACCGGTGAGGGACAAGGGAACTACAATGAGCAGTTCTTC.

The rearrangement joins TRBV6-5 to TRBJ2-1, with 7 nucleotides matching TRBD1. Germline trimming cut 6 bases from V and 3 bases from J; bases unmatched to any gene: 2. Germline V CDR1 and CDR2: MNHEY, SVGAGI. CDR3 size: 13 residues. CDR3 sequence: CASSRGFYNEQFF. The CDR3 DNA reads TGTGCCAGCAGCAGGGGGTTCTACAATGAGCAGTTCTTC.

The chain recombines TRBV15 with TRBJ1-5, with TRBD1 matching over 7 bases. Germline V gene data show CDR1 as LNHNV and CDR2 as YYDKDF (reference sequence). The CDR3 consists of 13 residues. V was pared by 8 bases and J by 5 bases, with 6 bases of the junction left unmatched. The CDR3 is CATADREDQPQHF. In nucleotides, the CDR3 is TGTGCCACCGCCGACAGGGAGGATCAGCCCCAGCATTTT.

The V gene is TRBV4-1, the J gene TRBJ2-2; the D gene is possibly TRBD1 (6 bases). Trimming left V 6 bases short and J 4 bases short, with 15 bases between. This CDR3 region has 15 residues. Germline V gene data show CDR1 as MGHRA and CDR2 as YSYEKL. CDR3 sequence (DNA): TGCGCCAGCAGTTCCTGGGACACGGCCACCGGGGAGCTGTTTTTT. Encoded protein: CASSSWDTATGELFF.

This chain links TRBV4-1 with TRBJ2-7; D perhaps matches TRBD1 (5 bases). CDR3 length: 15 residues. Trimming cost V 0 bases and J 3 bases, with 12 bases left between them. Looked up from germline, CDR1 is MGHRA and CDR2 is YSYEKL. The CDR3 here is CASSQDPRQNYEQYF. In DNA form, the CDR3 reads TGCGCCAGCAGCCAAGACCCGAGACAGAACTACGAGCAGTACTTC.

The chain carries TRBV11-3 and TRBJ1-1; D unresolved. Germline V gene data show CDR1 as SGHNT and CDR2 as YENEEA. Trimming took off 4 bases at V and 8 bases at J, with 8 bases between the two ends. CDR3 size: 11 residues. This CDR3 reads CASSSTREAFF. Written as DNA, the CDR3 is TGTGCCAGCAGCTCGACACGGGAAGCTTTCTTT.

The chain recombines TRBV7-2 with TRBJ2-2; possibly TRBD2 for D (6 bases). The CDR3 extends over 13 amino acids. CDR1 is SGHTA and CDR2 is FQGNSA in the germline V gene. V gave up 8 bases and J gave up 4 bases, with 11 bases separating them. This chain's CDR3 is CASLSGVTGELFF. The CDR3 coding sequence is TGTGCCAGCCTTTCGGGAGTCACCGGGGAGCTGTTTTTT.

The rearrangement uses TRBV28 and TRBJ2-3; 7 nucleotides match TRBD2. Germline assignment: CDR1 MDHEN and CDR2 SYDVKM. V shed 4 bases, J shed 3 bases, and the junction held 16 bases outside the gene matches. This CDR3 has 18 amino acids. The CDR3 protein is CASSSDFSGSSGTDTQYF. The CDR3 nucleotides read TGTGCCAGCAGTTCCGACTTTAGCGGGTCGAGTGGAACAGATACGCAGTATTTT.

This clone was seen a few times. Written as DNA, the CDR3 is TGTGCCAGCAGTGGGAGCGGGAGAGAGTACTACGAGCAGTACTTC. Amino acids: CASSGSGREYYEQYF. The chain combines TRBV25-1 with TRBJ2-7; 8 nucleotides match TRBD2. Looked up from germline, CDR1 is MGHDK and CDR2 is SYGVNS. This CDR3 region has 15 residues. The junction had 8 bases not matched to a gene; V was cut back by 4 bases and J by 3 bases.

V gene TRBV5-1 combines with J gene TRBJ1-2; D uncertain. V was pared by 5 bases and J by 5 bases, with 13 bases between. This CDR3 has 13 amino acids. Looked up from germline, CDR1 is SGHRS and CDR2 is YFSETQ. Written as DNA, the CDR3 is TGCGCCAGCAGGTGGAACATGGAGTATGGCTACACCTTC. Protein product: CASRWNMEYGYTF.

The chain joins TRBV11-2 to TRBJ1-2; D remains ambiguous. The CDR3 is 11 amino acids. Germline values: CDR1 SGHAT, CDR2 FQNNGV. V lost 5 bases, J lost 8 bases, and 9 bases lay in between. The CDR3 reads CASSLRGGYTF. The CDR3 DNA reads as TGTGCCAGCAGCCTGAGAGGCGGCTACACCTTC. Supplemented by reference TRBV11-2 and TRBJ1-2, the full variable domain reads EAGVAQSPRYKIIEKRQSVAFWCNPISGHATLYWYQQILGQGPKLLIQFQNNGVVDDSQLPKDRFSAERLKGVDSTLKIQPAKLEDSAVYLCASSLRGGYTFGSGTRLTVV.

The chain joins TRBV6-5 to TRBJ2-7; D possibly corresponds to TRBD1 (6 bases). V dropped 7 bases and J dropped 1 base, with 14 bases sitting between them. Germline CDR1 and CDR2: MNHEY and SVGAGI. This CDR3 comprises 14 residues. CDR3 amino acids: CASTDRTGSYEQYF. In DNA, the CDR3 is TGTGCCAGCACCGACAGGACGGGTTCCTACGAGCAGTACTTC.

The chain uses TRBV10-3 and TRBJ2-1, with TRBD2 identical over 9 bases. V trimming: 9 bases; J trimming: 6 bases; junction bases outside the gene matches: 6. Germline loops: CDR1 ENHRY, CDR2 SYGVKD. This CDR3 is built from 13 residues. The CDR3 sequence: CAIAIAGVNEQFF. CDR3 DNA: TGTGCCATTGCGATAGCGGGAGTCAATGAGCAGTTCTTC.

The CDR3 coding sequence is TGTGCCAGACAGGGACCGGGACAGGGGGTTTTTCGCTATGGCTACACCTTC. Its translation is CARQGPGQGVFRYGYTF. The genes are TRBV6-8 and TRBJ1-2; 11 bases agree with TRBD1. The V gene's germline CDR1 is MNHGY and CDR2 SAAAGT. The CDR3 is 17 residues long. The junction had 16 bases not matched to a gene; V was cut back by 9 bases and J by 4 bases.

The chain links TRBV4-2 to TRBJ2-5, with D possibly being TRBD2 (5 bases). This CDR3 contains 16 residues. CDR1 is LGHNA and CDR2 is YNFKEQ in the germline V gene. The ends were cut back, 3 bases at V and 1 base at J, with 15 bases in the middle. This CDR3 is CASSHFRGQTQETQYF. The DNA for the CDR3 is TGTGCCAGCAGCCATTTTCGCGGGCAGACCCAAGAGACCCAGTACTTC.

The CDR3 coding sequence is TGTGCCAGCACCTACGGGGGGCAGCCCCAGCATTTT. This codes for CASTYGGQPQHF. The V gene is TRBV6-5, the J gene TRBJ1-5, with D maybe TRBD1 (5 bases). The CDR3 runs to 12 residues. V lost 7 bases and J lost 7, with 11 bases in between. From germline, CDR1 is MNHEY and CDR2 SVGAGI.

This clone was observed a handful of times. DNA of the CDR3: TGTGCCAGCAGCTTTGGGACTAGCCAGTACGAGCAGTACTTC. It codes for CASSFGTSQYEQYF. The chain has TRBV7-9 and TRBJ2-7; TRBD2 matches at 9 bases. The length of the CDR3 is 14 residues. Germline V gene data show CDR1 as SEHNR and CDR2 as FQNEAQ (reference sequence). Trimming removed 3 bases from V and 4 bases from J; junction bases left unmatched: 4.

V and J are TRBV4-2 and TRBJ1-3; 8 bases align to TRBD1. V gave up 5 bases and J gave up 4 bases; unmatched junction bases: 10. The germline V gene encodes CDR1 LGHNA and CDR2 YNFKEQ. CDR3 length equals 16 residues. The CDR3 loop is CASSTRQGPSGNTIYF. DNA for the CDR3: TGTGCCAGCAGCACACGACAGGGGCCCTCGGGAAACACCATATATTTT.

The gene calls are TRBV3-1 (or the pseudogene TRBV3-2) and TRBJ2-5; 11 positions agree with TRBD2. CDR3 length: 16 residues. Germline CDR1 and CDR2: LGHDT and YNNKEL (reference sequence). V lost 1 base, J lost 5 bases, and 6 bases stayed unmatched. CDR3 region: CASSQATSGNGETQYF. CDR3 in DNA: TGTGCCAGCAGCCAAGCGACTAGCGGGAATGGGGAGACCCAGTACTTC.

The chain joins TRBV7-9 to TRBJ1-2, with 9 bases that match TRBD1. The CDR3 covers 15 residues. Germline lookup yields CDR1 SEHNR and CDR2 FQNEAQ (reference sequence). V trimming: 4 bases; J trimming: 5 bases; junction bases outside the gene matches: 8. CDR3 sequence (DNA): TGTGCCAGCAGCTCCCGGGACAGGGTAGGGTATGGCTACACCTTC. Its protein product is CASSSRDRVGYGYTF.

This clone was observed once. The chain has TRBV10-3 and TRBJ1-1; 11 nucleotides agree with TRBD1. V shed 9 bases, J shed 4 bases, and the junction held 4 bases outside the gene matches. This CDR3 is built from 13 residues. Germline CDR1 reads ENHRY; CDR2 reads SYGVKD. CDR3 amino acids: CAIAGTGGTEAFF. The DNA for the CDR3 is TGTGCCATTGCCGGGACAGGGGGCACTGAAGCTTTCTTT.